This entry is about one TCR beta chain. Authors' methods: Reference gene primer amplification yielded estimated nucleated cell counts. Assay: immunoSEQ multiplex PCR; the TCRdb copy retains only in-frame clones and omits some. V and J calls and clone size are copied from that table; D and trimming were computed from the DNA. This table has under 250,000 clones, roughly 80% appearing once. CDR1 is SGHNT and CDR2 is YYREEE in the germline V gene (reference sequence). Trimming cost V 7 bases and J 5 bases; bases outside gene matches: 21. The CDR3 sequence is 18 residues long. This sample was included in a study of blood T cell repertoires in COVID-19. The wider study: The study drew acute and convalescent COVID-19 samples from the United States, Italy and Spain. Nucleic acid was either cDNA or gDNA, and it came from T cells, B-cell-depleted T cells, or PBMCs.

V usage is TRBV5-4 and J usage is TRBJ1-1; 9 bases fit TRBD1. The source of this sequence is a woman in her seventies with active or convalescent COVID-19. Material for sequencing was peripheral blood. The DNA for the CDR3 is TGTGCCAGCGCAGATTCCGAAGGACAGGGGTTTGAGTTGACTGAAGCTTTCTTT. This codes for CASADSEGQGFELTEAFF.